This T cell receptor beta chain was sequenced during a study of untreated major depressive disorder (dated by TCRdb to 2017 to 2018). Regarding the research as a whole: A cross-sectional case-control design was used to compare T cell phenotype and TCR repertoire between antidepressant-free major depressive disorder patients and individually matched non-depressed controls. Sequencing followed up flow-cytometry Vbeta 5.1, Vbeta 11 and Vbeta 22 usage differences observed in the whole cohort. What the study reported, not specific to this receptor: Because of strict matching and exclusion criteria, the study sample was comparatively small, which limits how generalizable the findings are. In CD4+ T cells, sequencing confirmed that depressed patients used TRBV05-01 (Vbeta 5.1) more than controls did, with a one-tailed test giving p = 0.040. In every sequenced subject, the top five TRBV05-01 clones were all identified as private clones. In the sequencing data, TRBV25-01 and TRBV02-01 usage was found to follow the flow-cytometry pattern, although statistical significance was not reached. For the sequencing comparisons, one-tailed planned tests were applied to only three preselected Vbeta families.

V is trimmed back by 6 bases and J by 9 bases, and the junction contains 6 bases that no gene match accounts for. Sequences MNHEY (CDR1) and SVGAGI (CDR2) are obtained from the germline V gene. The CDR3 contains 14 residues, cysteine and phenylalanine counted. Kept here is only the CDR3 DNA, which spans 42 bases and is read in frame from base 1. Of note for this clone: The antigen it binds to is not known. There are no base qualities to consult, and no much larger clone falls within one base.

The Qiagen DNeasy Blood and Tissue Kit was used to extract total genomic DNA from purified CD4+ T cells. Amplification and sequencing of the TCRbeta CDR3 region, as defined according to IMGT, were carried out with immunoSEQ immunosequencing protocols. The study's own analysis went as follows. The immunoSEQ service preprocessed the raw sequence data to correct PCR and sequencing errors. After being loaded into the immunoSEQ Analyzer, the data underwent further analysis with VDJtools v1.0.7. Patient-control differences were tested with the paired Wilcoxon signed-rank test. The source is immuneACCESS, and TCRdb retained only in-frame sequences with V and J called. Part of the clones is not carried over; for the studies checked, unresolved V genes explain less than half of this, and the remainder is unexplained. That table gives V, J and clone size, and the DNA gave D and trimming. Present in this sample are about 21,000 clones, roughly 90% of which were seen just once. Jointly, the top ten make up more than 0.45% of the sample.

Each depressed patient was pairwise matched to a non-depressed control for sex, age, current smoking status and body mass index. European descent was reported for all participants. No current or lifetime mood disorder was present in controls, and Quick Inventory of Depressive Symptoms-Self Report scores of 5 or less were recorded for controls. Major medical conditions, Axis I/II comorbidities, regular medication or illicit drug use, and drinking over 100 g alcohol a week were all grounds for excluding any participant. Approximately 30 ml of peripheral blood was drawn into EDTA tubes from each participant. Thawed PBMCs underwent magnetic negative selection with the BD IMag Human CD4 T Lymphocyte Enrichment Set to purify CD4+ T cells. Flow cytometry confirmed that the CD4+ enrichment method typically gave around 95% purity. A subgroup of about 5 case-control pairs, chosen blind to chemokine receptor expression and flow-cytometric repertoire skewing results, underwent TCRbeta sequencing. All blood samples were drawn in the morning at 8:00 a.m., and PBMCs were separated by Ficoll-Hypaque gradient centrifugation. PBMCs were cryopreserved by gradual cooling to -80 degrees C and were kept in liquid nitrogen until assay.

The source material was CD4+ T cells from PBMCs. This clonotype originated in a woman in her thirties or forties in good health. The V gene is TRBV6-5 and the J gene is TRBJ1-6; 9 nucleotides in the junction match TRBD1. The sequence in DNA is TGTGCCAGCAGCCTGGACAGGGGCGGTTCACCCCTCCACTTT. Translated, this gives CASSLDRGGSPLHF.